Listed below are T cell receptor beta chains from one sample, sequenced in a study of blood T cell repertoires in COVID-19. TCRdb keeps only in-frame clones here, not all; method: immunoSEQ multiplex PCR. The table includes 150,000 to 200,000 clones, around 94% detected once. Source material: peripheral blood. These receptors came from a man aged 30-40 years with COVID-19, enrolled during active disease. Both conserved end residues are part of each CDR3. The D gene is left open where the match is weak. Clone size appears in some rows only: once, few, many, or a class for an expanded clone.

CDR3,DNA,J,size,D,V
CSGGGGLGYGYTF,TGCAGCGGCGGCGGGGGGCTGGGCTATGGCTACACCTTC,TRBJ1-2,NA,NA,TRBV29-1
CASSLGFRGTEAFF,TGTGCCAGCAGCTTAGGATTCCGGGGCACTGAAGCTTTCTTT,TRBJ1-1,once,NA,TRBV11-2
CASRPYRDQPQHF,TGTGCCAGCAGGCCGTACAGGGATCAGCCCCAGCATTTT,TRBJ1-5,NA,NA,TRBV6-5
CASSYSNRNTEAFF,TGTGCCAGCAGCTACTCTAACAGGAACACTGAAGCTTTCTTT,TRBJ1-1,NA,NA,TRBV6-5
CASSLVGQSYEQYF,TGTGCCAGCAGCTTAGTTGGGCAGTCCTACGAGCAGTACTTC,TRBJ2-7,once,NA,TRBV7-9
CASSLAGTGELFF,TGTGCCAGCAGCTTGGCCGGGACCGGGGAGCTGTTTTTT,TRBJ2-2,NA,NA,TRBV5-5
CASSPDSFNNEQFF,TGTGCCAGCTCACCGGACAGTTTTAACAATGAGCAGTTCTTC,TRBJ2-1,NA,NA,TRBV18
CASSIGGSTEAFF,TGTGCCAGTAGTATTGGAGGGTCCACTGAAGCTTTCTTT,TRBJ1-1,NA,NA,TRBV19
CASSWDRANSPLHF,TGTGCCAGCAGCTGGGACAGAGCTAATTCACCCCTCCACTTT,TRBJ1-6,NA,TRBD1,TRBV5-4
CASRATGAVLQPQHF,TGTGCCAGCAGGGCGACAGGGGCCGTTTTACAGCCCCAGCATTTT,TRBJ1-5,NA,TRBD1,TRBV2
CASSIQGSQPQHF,TGTGCCAGCAGCATACAGGGGAGTCAGCCCCAGCATTTT,TRBJ1-5,NA,TRBD1,TRBV6-5
CASSEKGGVNTEAFF,TGTGCCAGCAGTGAAAAAGGGGGAGTGAACACTGAAGCTTTCTTT,TRBJ1-1,NA,NA,TRBV6-1
CVRSFGTANTGELFF,TGTGTCAGAAGCTTCGGGACAGCGAACACCGGGGAGCTGTTTTTT,TRBJ2-2,NA,NA,TRBV7-5
CASSYGAAPSNTEAFF,TGTGCCAGCAGTTACGGGGCCGCACCATCTAACACTGAAGCTTTCTTT,TRBJ1-1,once,NA,TRBV6-5
CASSQGGGDGYTF,TGCGCCAGCAGCCAAGGAGGGGGCGATGGCTACACCTTC,TRBJ1-2,NA,TRBD1,TRBV4-1
CASSHLQGNGNTIYF,TGCGCCAGCAGCCACCTACAGGGGAATGGAAACACCATATATTTT,TRBJ1-3,NA,TRBD1,TRBV4-1
CASSLTGGIRSPLHF,TGTGCCAGCAGCTTAACGGGAGGGATTCGTTCACCCCTCCACTTT,TRBJ1-6,NA,NA,TRBV7-3
CASPPDRGANEKLFF,TGTGCCAGCCCACCCGACAGGGGAGCTAATGAAAAACTGTTTTTT,TRBJ1-4,NA,TRBD1,TRBV6-5
CASSRGPLASTDTQYF,TGTGCCAGCAGTCGCGGGCCGCTCGCCAGCACAGATACGCAGTATTTT,TRBJ2-3,NA,NA,TRBV9
CASRLRKRGSTYEQYF,TGTGCAAGTCGCTTAAGGAAGCGGGGGTCAACCTACGAGCAGTACTTC,TRBJ2-7,NA,NA,TRBV12-2
CAISERSGGVRSQHF,TGTGCCATCAGTGAGAGGTCAGGGGGCGTAAGGTCCCAGCATTTT,TRBJ1-5,NA,TRBD1,TRBV10-3
CASSQETGKGLADEQFF,TGTGCCAGCAGCCAAGAGACGGGGAAAGGACTAGCGGATGAGCAGTTCTTC,TRBJ2-1,NA,TRBD2,TRBV3-1/TRBV3-2
CASSQGPARTAGNTIYF,TGTGCCAGCAGCCAGGGACCCGCTCGGACAGCTGGAAACACCATATATTTT,TRBJ1-3,NA,NA,TRBV3-1/TRBV3-2
CAIVPGGADTQYF,TGTGCCATCGTCCCAGGGGGCGCAGATACGCAGTATTTT,TRBJ2-3,once,TRBD1,TRBV6-5
CASSFPQGVINTEAFF,TGTGCCAGCAGTTTCCCACAGGGTGTAATTAACACTGAAGCTTTCTTT,TRBJ1-1,NA,NA,TRBV28
CASSLEDRQGTEAFF,TGTGCCAGCAGCTTAGAGGATCGGCAGGGCACTGAAGCTTTCTTT,TRBJ1-1,NA,NA,TRBV7-6
CATRDNQETQYF,TGTGCCACCAGAGACAACCAAGAGACCCAGTACTTC,TRBJ2-5,NA,NA,TRBV24-1
CASSQEGRSGTEAFF,TGTGCCAGCAGCCAAGAGGGGAGGTCGGGCACTGAAGCTTTCTTT,TRBJ1-1,NA,NA,TRBV3-1/TRBV3-2
CASSYGTQYEQYF,TGTGCCAGCAGTTATGGGACACAGTACGAGCAGTACTTC,TRBJ2-7,NA,NA,TRBV6-6
CASASSYNSPLHF,TGCGCCAGTGCCAGCTCCTATAATTCACCCCTCCACTTT,TRBJ1-6,NA,NA,TRBV5-1
CASIPTGGVPYYGYTF,TGCGCCAGCATTCCCACAGGGGGCGTTCCCTACTATGGCTACACCTTC,TRBJ1-2,NA,TRBD1,TRBV10-2
CASSTGDLGPTEAFF,TGTGCCAGTAGTACGGGGGACTTGGGGCCCACTGAAGCTTTCTTT,TRBJ1-1,once,NA,TRBV19
CASRRDRVSGELFF,TGCGCCAGCAGGAGGGACAGGGTGTCCGGGGAGCTGTTTTTT,TRBJ2-2,NA,TRBD1,TRBV10-1
CASSRTQQDNQPQHF,TGTGCCAGTAGCCGGACACAGCAAGACAATCAGCCCCAGCATTTT,TRBJ1-5,NA,NA,TRBV19
CASSQQPQGGETQYF,TGTGCCAGCAGCCAGCAACCCCAGGGGGGAGAGACCCAGTACTTC,TRBJ2-5,NA,NA,TRBV3-1/TRBV3-2
CASRRQRLSYEQYF,TGCGCCAGCAGGAGACAGAGATTATCCTACGAGCAGTACTTC,TRBJ2-7,NA,NA,TRBV23-1
CASSSSGGAFNEQFF,TGTGCCAGCAGTTCCAGCGGGGGGGCCTTTAATGAGCAGTTCTTC,TRBJ2-1,NA,TRBD2,TRBV11-2
CASRPGEGRLPDTQYF,TGCGCCAGCAGACCCGGGGAGGGGAGGTTGCCAGATACGCAGTATTTT,TRBJ2-3,NA,TRBD2,TRBV5-1
CATVAGRRTGELFF,TGTGCCACCGTAGCGGGGAGGAGGACCGGGGAGCTGTTTTTT,TRBJ2-2,NA,TRBD2,TRBV28
CASSTGGGADTQYF,TGTGCCAGCAGTACGGGCGGGGGGGCAGATACGCAGTATTTT,TRBJ2-3,NA,TRBD2,TRBV2
CASRRRTSGENQNTGELFF,TGTGCCAGCAGGCGGAGGACTAGCGGGGAGAACCAGAACACCGGGGAGCTGTTTTTT,TRBJ2-2,NA,TRBD2,TRBV2
CASSSRNTEAFF,TGTGCCAGTAGCTCGAGGAACACTGAAGCTTTCTTT,TRBJ1-1,NA,NA,TRBV19
CASSEREGASTGELFF,TGTGCCAGCAGTGAACGTGAGGGGGCGAGCACCGGGGAGCTGTTTTTT,TRBJ2-2,once,TRBD1,TRBV27
CASFPRGSIYGYTF,TGTGCCAGCTTCCCCCGGGGGTCTATCTATGGCTACACCTTC,TRBJ1-2,NA,NA,TRBV6-5
CASSERLGAQPQHF,TGTGCCAGCAGTGAAAGGTTGGGGGCTCAGCCCCAGCATTTT,TRBJ1-5,NA,NA,TRBV2
CASSLGQTTEFYGYTF,TGCGCCAGCAGCTTGGGTCAAACGACAGAATTCTATGGCTACACCTTC,TRBJ1-2,NA,NA,TRBV5-1
CASSPGGVYGYTF,TGCGCCAGCAGCCCAGGGGGCGTCTATGGCTACACCTTC,TRBJ1-2,once,TRBD1,TRBV4-1
CASSPAGGSDGYTF,TGTGCCAGCAGCCCGGCCGGGGGGAGCGATGGCTACACCTTC,TRBJ1-2,NA,NA,TRBV6-5
CSVVRGLNTEAFF,TGCAGCGTTGTTCGAGGGTTGAACACTGAAGCTTTCTTT,TRBJ1-1,NA,NA,TRBV29-1
CASRGQGLQPQHF,TGTGCCAGCAGGGGACAGGGGCTACAGCCCCAGCATTTT,TRBJ1-5,NA,TRBD1,TRBV6-1
CASSVGLAFIYNEQFF,TGTGCCAGCAGCGTAGGGCTAGCGTTCATCTACAATGAGCAGTTCTTC,TRBJ2-1,NA,NA,TRBV9
CASSSGTGVGDTQYF,TGTGCCAGCAGTTCCGGGACAGGGGTGGGAGATACGCAGTATTTT,TRBJ2-3,NA,TRBD1,TRBV7-3
CASSFGGAATRGDTQYF,TGTGCCAGCAGCTTTGGGGGGGCAGCGACGAGAGGGGATACGCAGTATTTT,TRBJ2-3,NA,NA,TRBV7-6
CASSFYRGNEQYF,TGTGCCAGCAGTTTTTACAGGGGAAACGAGCAGTACTTC,TRBJ2-7,NA,TRBD1,TRBV12-3/TRBV12-4